Presented here are 15 T cell receptor beta chains from one specimen sequenced in a study of blood T cell repertoires in COVID-19. Profiled with immunoSEQ multiplex PCR; TCRdb holds only in-frame clones, not every one. This table has about 170,000 clones, about 88% appearing once. Specimen: peripheral blood. All receptors come from a woman aged 80 or over with COVID-19, enrolled during active disease.

The chain couples TRBV6-5 to TRBJ1-5; no firm D call. Germline CDR1 and CDR2: MNHEY and SVGAGI. Trimming removed 6 bases at V and 0 bases at J, with 12 bases between. The CDR3 has 15 amino acids. The CDR3 sequence: CASRKQPPSNQPQHF. CDR3 DNA sequence: TGTGCCAGCAGAAAACAACCACCTAGCAATCAGCCCCAGCATTTT.

The chain employs TRBV7-2 and TRBJ2-3; the D gene could be TRBD1 or TRBD2 (5 bases each). Germline V lookup: CDR1 SGHTA, CDR2 FQGNSA. Trimming took off 10 bases at V and 4 bases at J, with 15 bases between the two ends. The CDR3 spans 13 residues. The CDR3 region is CANRRSASDTQYF. CDR3 nucleotides: TGTGCCAACAGGCGTAGCGCGTCAGATACGCAGTATTTT.

The V call is TRBV5-5, the J call TRBJ1-1; D call uncertain. The germline V and J ends were trimmed by 2 bases and 7 bases, with 9 bases remaining between them. CDR3 size: 12 residues. Germline assignment: CDR1 SGHKS and CDR2 YYEKEE (reference sequence). The CDR3 here is CASSFTRIEAFF. CDR3 DNA sequence: TGTGCCAGCAGCTTTACACGAATTGAAGCTTTCTTT.

The chain carries TRBV6-2 or TRBV6-3 and TRBJ2-5; D might be TRBD1 (5 bases). V lost 6 bases, J lost 13 bases, and 21 bases lay in between. The germline CDR1 and CDR2 sequences are MNHEY and SVGEGT. This CDR3 has 13 residues. Written as DNA, the CDR3 is TGTGCCAGCAGCCCACTGCAGGGCCCTATTTTGTACTTC. Translating it yields CASSPLQGPILYF.

The CDR3 DNA follows: TGCGCCAGCAGCACCGAACGGGTGAACACTGAAGCTTTCTTT. It specifies CASSTERVNTEAFF. J is TRBJ1-1 and V is TRBV5-1, with D unclear. The germline gives CDR1 SGHRS, CDR2 YFSETQ. Deletions cut 4 bases from V and 0 bases from J, with 10 bases between. The CDR3 is 14 amino acids.

The V gene is TRBV25-1, the J gene TRBJ1-6; D not certain. Trimming took 2 bases from V and 6 from J, leaving 5 bases between them. This CDR3 has 13 amino acids. CDR1 is MGHDK, CDR2 SYGVNS, per germline. CDR3 DNA sequence: TGTGCCAGCAGTGAACCCTCTAATTCACCCCTCCACTTT. Translating it yields CASSEPSNSPLHF.

The chain employs TRBV28 and TRBJ2-1, with a tentative D call TRBD2 (6 bases). There are 15 residues in the CDR3. The germline V gene encodes CDR1 MDHEN and CDR2 SYDVKM. Trimming removed 3 bases from V and 8 bases from J, with 17 bases in between. The CDR3 loop reads CASSFIHRRGDEQFF. For the CDR3, the DNA is TGTGCCAGCAGTTTTATTCACAGGAGGGGCGATGAGCAGTTCTTC.

The chain combines TRBV7-2 with TRBJ1-1; tentative D call: TRBD1 (5 bases). The CDR3 consists of 14 residues. Germline V lookup: CDR1 SGHTA, CDR2 FQGNSA. V was cut by 5 bases and J by 5 bases, with 15 bases left in between. CDR3 sequence: CASSPGNGWTEAFF. The CDR3 nucleotides read TGTGCCAGCAGCCCAGGGAACGGGTGGACTGAAGCTTTCTTT.

This clone appeared a single time. Other DNA variants within this sample encode the same CDR3. This chain joins TRBV28 and TRBJ1-5, with D perhaps TRBD1 (6 bases). Germline V CDR1 and CDR2: MDHEN, SYDVKM. V gave up 7 bases and J gave up 2 bases, with 9 bases separating them. CDR3 size: 13 residues. The CDR3 loop reads CASIRQGNQPQHF. The CDR3 region has the DNA TGTGCCAGCATTAGACAGGGCAATCAGCCCCAGCATTTT.

This clone has only a few counts. This chain uses TRBV7-2 with TRBJ2-5; 9 bases are shared with TRBD2. From germline, CDR1 is SGHTA and CDR2 FQGNSA. CDR3 size: 17 residues. The ends lost 2 bases at V and 5 bases at J; junction bases unmatched: 12. CDR3 coding DNA: TGTGCCAGCAGCTTACCCTATCGACTAGCGGTGGGGGAGACCCAGTACTTC. Amino acids: CASSLPYRLAVGETQYF.

The chain joins TRBV4-1 to TRBJ1-2; 9 bases fit TRBD1. From germline, CDR1 is MGHRA and CDR2 YSYEKL. This CDR3 has 19 amino acids. Trimming cost V 4 bases and J 8 bases; bases outside gene matches: 23. CDR3 sequence: CASSPPFGGQGHMYDGYTF. In DNA form, the CDR3 reads TGCGCCAGCAGCCCCCCCTTCGGGGGACAGGGCCATATGTATGACGGCTACACCTTC.

The chain combines TRBV5-1 with TRBJ2-5, with D maybe TRBD2 (6 bases). The CDR3 has 16 residues. The V and J ends lost 0 bases and 4 bases respectively, with 16 bases between them. Germline V gives CDR1 SGHRS, CDR2 YFSETQ. The CDR3 nucleotides read TGCGCCAGCAGCTTGGACGGGGGTAAGGGCGGAGAGACCCAGTACTTC. It codes for CASSLDGGKGGETQYF.

The chain employs TRBV6-1 and TRBJ1-2, with D tentatively TRBD1 (5 bases). Germline CDR1 and CDR2: MNHNS and SASEGT. V was shortened by 2 bases and J by 7 bases, with 17 bases between the two germline ends. The CDR3 covers 15 residues. DNA of the CDR3: TGTGCCAGCAGTGAACAAACACGGAGGAGGGGTGGCTACACCTTC. This codes for CASSEQTRRRGGYTF.

The V and J genes are TRBV24-1 and TRBJ1-2; no reliable D call. Germline-derived CDR1 and CDR2 are KGHDR and SFDVKD. Trimming took 5 bases from V and 0 from J, leaving 6 bases between them. The CDR3 is made up of 13 amino acids. CDR3 amino acids: CATSGASNYGYTF. The CDR3 nucleotides read TGTGCCACCAGTGGAGCTTCTAACTATGGCTACACCTTC.

The chain couples TRBV6-2 or TRBV6-3 to TRBJ1-2, with a tentative D call TRBD1 (5 bases). CDR3 length equals 11 residues. Trimming removed 3 bases at V and 10 bases at J, with 9 bases between. CDR1 and CDR2 from the germline V gene are MNHEY and SVGEGT. The CDR3 DNA sequence: TGTGCCAGCAGTTATGCCAGGGCCTACACCTTC. This translates into CASSYARAYTF.